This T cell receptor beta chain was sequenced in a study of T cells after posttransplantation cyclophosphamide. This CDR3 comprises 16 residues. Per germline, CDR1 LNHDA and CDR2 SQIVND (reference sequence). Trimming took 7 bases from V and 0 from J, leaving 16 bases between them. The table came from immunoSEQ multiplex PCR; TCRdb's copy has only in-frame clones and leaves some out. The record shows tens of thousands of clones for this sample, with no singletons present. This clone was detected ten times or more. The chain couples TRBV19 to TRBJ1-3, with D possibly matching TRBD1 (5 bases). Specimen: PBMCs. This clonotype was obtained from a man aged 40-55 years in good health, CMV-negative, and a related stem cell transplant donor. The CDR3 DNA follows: TGTGCCAGTACCCCTATGGGGGGAATCTCTGGAAACACCATATATTTT. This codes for CASTPMGGISGNTIYF.